A selection of T cell receptor beta chains follows, all from one sample in a study of T cells in Graves' hyperthyroidism and ophthalmopathy. TCRdb fed the multiplex PCR reads into MiXCR, producing one record per CDR3 protein. The table records more than 350,000 distinct CDR3 sequences, 14% to 15% of them present only once. Sequenced sample: blood. These receptors came from a woman in her twenties or thirties with Graves' hyperthyroidism. The CDR3 runs from the conserved cysteine through the conserved F or W. Each record gives: CDR3 protein, CDR3 DNA, V gene, D gene, clone size, J gene. A D gene is named only where the DNA matches it firmly. Only some rows state a clone size, as once, few, many or a class for expanded clones.

CAISANSGSSYEQYF TGTGCCATCAGTGCGAATAGCGGGAGCTCCTACGAGCAGTACTTC TRBV10-3 TRBD2 NA TRBJ2-7
CASSAIRDRGGRELFF TGCGCCAGCAGTGCAATCCGGGACAGGGGTGGAAGGGAGCTGTTTTTT TRBV10-2 TRBD1 few TRBJ2-2
CASSDQYNTGELFF TGTGCCAGCAGTGACCAGTACAACACCGGGGAGCTGTTTTTT TRBV6-1 NA once TRBJ2-2
CSARLQGVSGELFF TGCAGTGCCCGGCTACAGGGGGTTAGCGGGGAGCTGTTTTTT TRBV20-1 TRBD1 many TRBJ2-2
CASSSRTSVSYEQHF TGTGCCAGCAGCTCCCGGACTAGTGTCTCCTACGAGCAGCACTTC TRBV7-9 TRBD2 few TRBJ2-7
CASSQVLTSGYNEQFF TGTGCCAGCAGCCAAGTTCTGACTAGCGGGTACAATGAGCAGTTCTTC TRBV3-1 TRBD2 many TRBJ2-1
CASSYLGTGGGEQYF TGTGCCAGCAGTTATCTGGGGACAGGGGGAGGCGAGCAGTACTTC TRBV6-5 TRBD1 NA TRBJ2-7
CATSEVRSGRPDDTQYF TGTGCCACCAGTGAAGTACGTAGCGGGAGGCCCGACGATACGCAGTATTTT TRBV24-1 TRBD2 many TRBJ2-3
CASSSPGSGSLYEQFF TGTGCCAGCAGCTCTCCAGGGAGCGGGAGCCTCTATGAGCAGTTCTTC TRBV28 TRBD2 many TRBJ2-1
CASSLRQGRNQPQHF TGTGCCAGCAGTCTCCGACAGGGTAGAAATCAGCCCCAGCATTTT TRBV28 TRBD1 few TRBJ1-5
CASSGGQGARSETQYF TGTGCCAGCAGTGGAGGACAGGGGGCGAGGTCGGAGACCCAGTACTTC TRBV6-2/TRBV6-3 TRBD1 few TRBJ2-5
CASGPRDSSYEQYF TGTGCCAGCGGGCCGCGTGACAGCTCCTACGAGCAGTACTTC TRBV9 NA many TRBJ2-7
CASTRQTNQPQHF TGTGCCAGTACCAGACAGACTAATCAGCCCCAGCATTTT TRBV19 NA few TRBJ1-5
CASRGQGIYNSPLHF TGTGCCAGCAGAGGACAGGGAATCTATAATTCACCCCTCCACTTT TRBV28 TRBD1 few TRBJ1-6
CDTGRTGDIRGYTF TGTGATACAGGGCGGACAGGGGATATACGGGGCTACACCTTC TRBV6-1 TRBD1 few TRBJ1-2
CASSFAGTDNQPQHF TGTGCCAGCAGCTTCGCTGGGACAGATAATCAGCCCCAGCATTTT TRBV7-9 TRBD1 few TRBJ1-5
CAISELRGTYEQYF TGTGCCATCAGTGAGCTCCGGGGGACGTACGAGCAGTACTTC TRBV10-3 NA many TRBJ2-7
CASSLVTRGDEQFF TGCGCCAGCAGCTTGGTCACCAGGGGGGATGAGCAGTTCTTC TRBV5-1 NA many TRBJ2-1
CASSTLRDREDEKLFF TGTGCCAGCAGCACACTCCGGGACAGGGAGGATGAAAAACTGTTTTTT TRBV5-6 TRBD1 few TRBJ1-4
CASSSRTGGSEAFF TGTGCCAGCTCATCAAGAACAGGGGGGAGTGAAGCTTTCTTT TRBV18 TRBD1 few TRBJ1-1
CASTWTSGYNEQFF TGTGCCAGTACCTGGACTAGCGGTTACAATGAGCAGTTCTTC TRBV19 TRBD2 many TRBJ2-1
CASRVSGVDGYTF TGTGCCAGCCGGGTCTCCGGGGTCGATGGCTACACCTTC TRBV28 NA NA TRBJ1-2
CASSSRRGRETQYF TGTGCCAGCAGCTCTAGGAGGGGGAGAGAGACCCAGTACTTC TRBV7-8 NA NA TRBJ2-5
CASSDGLADSQYF TGTGCCAGCAGTGATGGACTAGCGGATTCCCAGTACTTC TRBV2 TRBD2 many TRBJ2-5
CASSWWDRGQYEQYF TGTGCCAGCAGCTGGTGGGACAGGGGGCAATACGAGCAGTACTTC TRBV5-4 TRBD1 NA TRBJ2-7
CASSQEQVYTEAFF TGCGCCAGCAGCCAAGAACAAGTATACACTGAAGCTTTCTTT TRBV4-1 NA few TRBJ1-1
CASSLGQGRGYSNQPQHF TGTGCCAGCAGTTTGGGACAGGGGAGAGGCTATAGCAATCAGCCCCAGCATTTT TRBV28 TRBD1 many TRBJ1-5
CASSYSAGRENTEAFF TGTGCCAGCAGTTACTCTGCAGGGAGGGAGAACACTGAAGCTTTCTTT TRBV6-5 NA few TRBJ1-1
CATSDRVTSVAQYF TGTGCCACCAGTGACCGCGTGACTAGCGTGGCGCAGTATTTT TRBV24-1 TRBD2 few TRBJ2-3
CASSYDRGFSYEQYF TGTGCCAGCAGTTACGACAGGGGGTTCTCCTACGAGCAGTACTTC TRBV6-5 TRBD1 many TRBJ2-7
CASSPQAPVAGTGANVLTF TGTGCCAGCTCACCACAAGCTCCGGTGGCAGGGACTGGGGCCAACGTCCTGACTTTC TRBV18 NA few TRBJ2-6
CAISDVGEKLFF TGTGCCATCAGTGATGTTGGTGAAAAACTGTTTTTT TRBV10-3 NA few TRBJ1-4
CASRENYEQYF TGTGCCAGCCGGGAAAACTACGAGCAGTACTTC TRBV2 NA few TRBJ2-7
CASSQTNRGRRQYF TGTGCCAGCAGTCAAACGAATAGGGGGCGCCGGCAGTACTTC TRBV16 TRBD1 many TRBJ2-7
CASSEDSYYNKQFF TGTGCCAGCAGTGAGGACAGCTACTACAATAAGCAGTTCTTC TRBV28 NA few TRBJ2-1
CSARRTGAPNQPQHF TGCAGTGCTAGACGGACAGGGGCCCCGAATCAGCCCCAGCATTTT TRBV20-1 TRBD1 NA TRBJ1-5
CACPLEKVYEQYF TGTGCCTGCCCTTTGGAGAAAGTATACGAGCAGTACTTC TRBV9 NA NA TRBJ2-7
CSALAGGGFVDGQFF TGCAGCGCTCTAGCGGGAGGAGGTTTTGTGGATGGGCAGTTCTTC TRBV29-1 TRBD2 NA TRBJ2-1
CASRAGGIGNTIYF TGTGCCAGCAGGGCAGGGGGAATTGGAAACACCATATATTTT TRBV6-1 TRBD1 NA TRBJ1-3
CASTPRGQGSSYEQYF TGTGCCAGCACCCCTAGGGGACAGGGGAGCTCCTACGAGCAGTACTTC TRBV28 TRBD1 many TRBJ2-7
CASSLGQRPAEELFF TGTGCCAGCAGCTTAGGGCAGCGTCCAGCGGAGGAGCTGTTTTTT TRBV7-2 NA few TRBJ2-2
CSATELNEQFF TGCAGTGCTACGGAACTAAATGAGCAGTTCTTC TRBV20-1 NA many TRBJ2-1